This T cell receptor beta chain was observed in a study of glioma-infiltrating T cells after dendritic cell vaccination. Across the whole study: Patients received autologous tumor lysate-pulsed dendritic cell vaccination between about 2003 and 2013.

Clones were sequenced by immunoSEQ multiplex PCR, and TCRdb holds only the in-frame ones, with some missing. This table has 90,000 to 100,000 clones, about 80% appearing once. The CDR3 runs to 15 residues. The V gene lost 4 bases and the J gene lost 0 bases, with 13 bases spanning the gap. From germline, CDR1 is MNHEY and CDR2 SVGAGI. The chain joins TRBV6-5 to TRBJ2-7; D gene ambiguous. This TCR was sampled from a human donor with glioblastoma. The material sequenced was blood, taken before dendritic cell vaccination. The CDR3 DNA reads TGTGCCAGCAGTTCTCACTACGAAAGCTCCTACGAGCAGTACTTC. Residues: CASSSHYESSYEQYF.